This T cell receptor (beta chain) appears in the sequencing data of a study of response to subunit inactivated influenza vaccine. Study-level points and caveats: Seasonal influenza vaccination, on each occasion, was suggested by the authors to recruit few new T cells.

Trimming pared 8 bases from V and 6 bases from J, leaving 15 bases between. The CDR3 has 13 amino acids. Germline V gene sequence: CDR1 MNHEY, CDR2 SVGEGT. With regard to this clonotype: What it binds is not known.

TCRdb passed the RT-PCR reads through MiXCR, listing each CDR3 protein once. The sample has 150,000 to 200,000 distinct CDR3 sequences; approximately 12% are singletons. These same records also appear under a second study, on T cells expressing NK-cell markers. From that study: TCR beta libraries carry UMIs added by 5'RACE template switching. In the group of eight sequenced donors, seven were HCMV-seropositive and one was seronegative. Among the experiments, several used an anti-gamma-delta TCR antibody to restrict sorting to alpha-beta TCR T cells. About 1.0-8% of CD8+ T cells in about 6 donors belonged to dominant NKG2C+ clonotypes.

This clonotype was obtained from a man aged 50 or older who received an inactivated influenza vaccine. The sequencing here drew on CD8+ T cells sorted from PBMCs, taken about 13 days after vaccination. This chain uses TRBV6-2 or TRBV6-3 with TRBJ2-3; D is possibly TRBD2 (6 bases). For the CDR3, the DNA is TGTGCCAGCCACGGGGGATTGCCCGATACGCAGTATTTT. Residues: CASHGGLPDTQYF.